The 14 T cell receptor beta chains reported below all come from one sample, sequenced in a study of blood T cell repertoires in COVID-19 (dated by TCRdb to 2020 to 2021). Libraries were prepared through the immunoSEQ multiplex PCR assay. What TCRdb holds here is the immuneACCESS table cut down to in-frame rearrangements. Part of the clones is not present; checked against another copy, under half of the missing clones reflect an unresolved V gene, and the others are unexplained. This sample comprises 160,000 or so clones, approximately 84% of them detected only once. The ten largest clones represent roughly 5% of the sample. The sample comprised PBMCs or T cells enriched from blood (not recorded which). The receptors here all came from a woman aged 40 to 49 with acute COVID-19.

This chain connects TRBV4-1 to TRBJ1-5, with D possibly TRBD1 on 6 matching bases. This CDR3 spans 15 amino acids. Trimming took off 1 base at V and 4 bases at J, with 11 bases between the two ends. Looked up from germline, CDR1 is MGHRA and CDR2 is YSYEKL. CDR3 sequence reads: CASSQGTTGNQPQHF. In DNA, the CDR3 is TGCGCCAGCAGCCAAGGGACGACAGGTAATCAGCCCCAGCATTTT.

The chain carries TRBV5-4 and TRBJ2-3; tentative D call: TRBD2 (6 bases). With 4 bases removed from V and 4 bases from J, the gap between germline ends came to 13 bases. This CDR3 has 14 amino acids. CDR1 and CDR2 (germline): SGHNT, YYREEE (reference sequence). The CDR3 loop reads CASSETGVADTQYF. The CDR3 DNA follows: TGTGCCAGCAGCGAGACGGGGGTTGCAGATACGCAGTATTTT.

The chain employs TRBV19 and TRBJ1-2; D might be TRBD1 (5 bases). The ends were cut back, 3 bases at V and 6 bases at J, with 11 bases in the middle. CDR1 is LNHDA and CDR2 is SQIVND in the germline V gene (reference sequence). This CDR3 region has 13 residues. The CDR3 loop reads CASSIGAADGYTF. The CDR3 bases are TGTGCCAGTAGTATTGGGGCAGCAGATGGCTACACCTTC.

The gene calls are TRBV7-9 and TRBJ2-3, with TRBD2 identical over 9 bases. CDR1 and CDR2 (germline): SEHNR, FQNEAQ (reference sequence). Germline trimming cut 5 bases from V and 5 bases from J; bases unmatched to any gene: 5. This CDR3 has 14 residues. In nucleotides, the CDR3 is TGTGCCAGCAGCCTTAGCGGGAGAATAGATACGCAGTATTTT. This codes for CASSLSGRIDTQYF.

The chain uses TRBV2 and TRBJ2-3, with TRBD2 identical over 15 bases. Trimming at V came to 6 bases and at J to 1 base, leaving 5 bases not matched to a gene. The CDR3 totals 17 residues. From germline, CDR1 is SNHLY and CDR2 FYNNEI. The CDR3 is CASRVGLAGGGTDTQYF. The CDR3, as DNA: TGTGCCAGCAGGGTTGGACTAGCGGGAGGGGGCACAGATACGCAGTATTTT.

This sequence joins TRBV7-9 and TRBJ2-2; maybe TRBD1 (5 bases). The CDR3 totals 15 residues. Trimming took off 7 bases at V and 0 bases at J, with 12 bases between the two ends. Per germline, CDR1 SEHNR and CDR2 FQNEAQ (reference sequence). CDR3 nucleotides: TGTGCCAGCACCTGGGGCGGCGCGAACACCGGGGAGCTGTTTTTT. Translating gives CASTWGGANTGELFF. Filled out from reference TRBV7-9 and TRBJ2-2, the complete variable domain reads DTGVSQNPRHKITKRGQNVTFRCDPISEHNRLYWYRQTLGQGPEFLTYFQNEAQLEKSRLLSDRFSAERPKGSFSTLEIQRTEQGDSAMYLCASTWGGANTGELFFGEGSRLTVL.

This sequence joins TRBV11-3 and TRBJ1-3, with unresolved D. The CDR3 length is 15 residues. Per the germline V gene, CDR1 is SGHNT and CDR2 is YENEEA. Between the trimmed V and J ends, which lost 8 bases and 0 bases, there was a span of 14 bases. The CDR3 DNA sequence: TGTGCCAGCGGATTGCCCGGGAACTCTGGAAACACCATATATTTT. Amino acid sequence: CASGLPGNSGNTIYF.

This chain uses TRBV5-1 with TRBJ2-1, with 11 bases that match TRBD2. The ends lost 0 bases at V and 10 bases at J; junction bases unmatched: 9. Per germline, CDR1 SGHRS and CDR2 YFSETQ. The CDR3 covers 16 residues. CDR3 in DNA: TGCGCCAGCAGCTTGGGAGAACTAGCGGGAGTCCTAGAGCAGTTCTTC. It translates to CASSLGELAGVLEQFF.

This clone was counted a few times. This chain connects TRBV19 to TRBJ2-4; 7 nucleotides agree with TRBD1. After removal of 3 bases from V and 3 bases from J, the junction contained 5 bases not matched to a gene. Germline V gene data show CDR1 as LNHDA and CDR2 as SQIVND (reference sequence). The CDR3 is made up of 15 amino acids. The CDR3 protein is CASSMSWDSKNIQYF. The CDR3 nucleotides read TGTGCCAGTAGTATGAGCTGGGACAGCAAAAACATTCAGTACTTC.

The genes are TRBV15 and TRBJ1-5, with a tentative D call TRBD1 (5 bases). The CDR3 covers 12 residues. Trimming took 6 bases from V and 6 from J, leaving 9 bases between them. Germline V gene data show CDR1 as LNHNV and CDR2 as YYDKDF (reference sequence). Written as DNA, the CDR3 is TGTGCCACCAGGCAGGGAACTCAGCCCCAGCATTTT. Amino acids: CATRQGTQPQHF. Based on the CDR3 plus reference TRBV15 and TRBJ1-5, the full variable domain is DAMVIQNPRYQVTQFGKPVTLSCSQTLNHNVMYWYQQKSSQAPKLLFHYYDKDFNNEADTPDNFQSRRPNTSFCFLDIRSPGLGDTAMYLCATRQGTQPQHFGDGTRLSIL.

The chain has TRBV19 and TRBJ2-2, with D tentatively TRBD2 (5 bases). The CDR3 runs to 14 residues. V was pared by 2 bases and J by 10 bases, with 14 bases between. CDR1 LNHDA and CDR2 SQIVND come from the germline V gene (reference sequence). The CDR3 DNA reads TGTGCCAGTAGTATATCGGCGAAGGGAGCGGAGCTGTTTTTT. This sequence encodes CASSISAKGAELFF.

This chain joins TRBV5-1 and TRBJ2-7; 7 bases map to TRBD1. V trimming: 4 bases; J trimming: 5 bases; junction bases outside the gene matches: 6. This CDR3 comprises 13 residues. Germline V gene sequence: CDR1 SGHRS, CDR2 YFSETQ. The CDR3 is CASSPEGADEQYF. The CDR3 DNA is TGCGCCAGCAGCCCTGAGGGGGCCGACGAGCAGTACTTC.

The CDR3 DNA is TGTGCCAGCTCACTTGACCCGGACACGAGCTCCTACGAGCAGTACTTC. Translating it yields CASSLDPDTSSYEQYF. The J gene is TRBJ2-7, the V gene TRBV18; D is possibly TRBD1 (5 bases). Germline values: CDR1 KGHSH, CDR2 LQKENI. V gave up 4 bases and J gave up 0 bases, with 16 bases separating them. The CDR3 has 16 amino acids.

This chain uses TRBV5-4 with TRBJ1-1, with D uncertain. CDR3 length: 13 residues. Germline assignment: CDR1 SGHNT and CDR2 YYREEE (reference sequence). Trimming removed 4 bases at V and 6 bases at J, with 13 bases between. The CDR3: CASSQPQSAEAFF. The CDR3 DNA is TGTGCCAGCAGCCAACCTCAAAGCGCTGAAGCTTTCTTT.